A selection of T cell receptor beta chains follows, all from one sample in a study of OX40 agonist ivuxolimab in advanced cancers. The method was immunoSEQ multiplex PCR; TCRdb's version includes in-frame clones alone and lacks a portion of them. The table has tens of thousands of clones, roughly nine tenths seen once. Sequenced here: CD4+ or CD8+ T cells sorted from blood, sampled in a trial of the OX40 agonist ivuxolimab. The receptors here all came from an adult with an advanced solid tumor such as melanoma, head and neck, liver or kidney cancer. Each CDR3 is given with its conserved first and last residue. Fields, in order: J gene, V gene, clone size, D gene, CDR3 DNA, CDR3 protein. The D gene is left open where the match is weak. Some rows have no size entry. The others give once, few or many, or a class for an expanded clone.

TRBJ2-3,TRBV27,-,-,TGTGCCAGCAGTTTACTGGGTACGCAGTATTTT,CASSLLGTQYF
TRBJ2-1,TRBV6-1,-,-,TGTGCCAGCAGTGAAGGGGCTGAGCAGTTCTTC,CASSEGAEQFF
TRBJ2-7,TRBV11-2,-,TRBD2,TGTGCCAGCAGCCGCCTCCTAGGGACTAGCCTCTACGAGCAGTACTTC,CASSRLLGTSLYEQYF
TRBJ1-2,TRBV28,-,-,TGTGCCAGCAGTTTTTCAGGCGATGGCTACACCTTC,CASSFSGDGYTF
TRBJ2-1,TRBV7-2,-,-,TGTGCCAGCAGCTTAGGGGGGGCAAGGAGGAATGAGCAGTTCTTC,CASSLGGARRNEQFF
TRBJ1-3,TRBV6-6,once,-,TGTGCCACAGAAAGGGCTACTGGAAACACCATATATTTT,CATERATGNTIYF
TRBJ2-2,TRBV6-5,-,-,TGTGCCAGCAGCAGACAGGTAGCGAACACCGGGGAGCTGTTTTTT,CASSRQVANTGELFF
TRBJ1-1,TRBV6-5,-,-,TGTGCCAGCACCCAAGGGGTTACTGAAGCTTTCTTT,CASTQGVTEAFF
TRBJ2-7,TRBV6-6,-,TRBD1,TGTGCCAGCAGACCCGGGGACAGTTCCTACGAGCAGTACTTC,CASRPGDSSYEQYF
TRBJ2-6,TRBV30,-,TRBD1,TGTGCCTGCCCCCCTGGACAGGGGGCGGCTGGGGCCAACGTCCTGACTTTC,CACPPGQGAAGANVLTF
TRBJ1-3,TRBV9,once,-,TGTGCCAGCAGCGGGACAGCAAACTCTGGAAACACCATATATTTT,CASSGTANSGNTIYF
TRBJ2-7,TRBV29-1,-,-,TGCAGCGTTGCGGCGCAGGGCTACGAGCAGTACTTC,CSVAAQGYEQYF
TRBJ2-6,TRBV2,-,TRBD2,TGTGCCAGGGTGACTAGCGGGGGCCCGGGAGGGGCCAACGTCCTGACTTTC,CARVTSGGPGGANVLTF
TRBJ2-7,TRBV9,-,-,TGTGCCAGCAGCGTAGGGCACTCCTACGAGCAGTACTTC,CASSVGHSYEQYF
TRBJ2-2,TRBV7-6,-,-,TGTGCCAGCAGCTTAGCAGACCCTTCGGGGACCGGGGAGCTGTTTTTT,CASSLADPSGTGELFF
TRBJ2-1,TRBV28,-,TRBD2,TGTGCCAGCAGTTTATTTGCTAGCGGGAGAAATGAGCAGTTCTTC,CASSLFASGRNEQFF
TRBJ2-6,TRBV11-3,-,-,TGTGCCAGCAGCTTAGGCACAGGTTCTGGGGCCAACGTCCTGACTTTC,CASSLGTGSGANVLTF
TRBJ1-2,TRBV7-2,few,TRBD1,TGTGCCAGCAGCGCCGTTGACAGGGGAGACTATGGCTACACCTTC,CASSAVDRGDYGYTF
TRBJ1-1,TRBV28,-,-,TGTGCCAGCAGCTTATACAGGAGAACTGAAGCTTTCTTT,CASSLYRRTEAFF
TRBJ2-3,TRBV7-7,-,TRBD1,TGTGCTAGCAGCTTAGAAGGGACAGAGACAGATACGCAGTATTTT,CASSLEGTETDTQYF
TRBJ2-2,TRBV11-3,-,TRBD1,TGTGCCAGCAGCCAAGGGACAGGGATCCCCGGGGAGCTGTTTTTT,CASSQGTGIPGELFF
TRBJ1-5,TRBV19,-,-,TGTGCCAGTAGTATAGGCCTGGGACAGCCCCAGCATTTT,CASSIGLGQPQHF
TRBJ1-2,TRBV4-1,-,TRBD1,TGCGCCAGCAGCCAACATGGACAGGGGAACTATGGCTACACCTTC,CASSQHGQGNYGYTF
TRBJ2-7,TRBV5-4,-,-,TGTGCCAGCAGACAAGCAGGGGAGGAACCCTACGAGCAGTACTTC,CASRQAGEEPYEQYF
TRBJ1-1,TRBV5-4,-,-,TGTGCCAGCAGCTTGGGGGGCAAGACTGAAGCTTTCTTT,CASSLGGKTEAFF
TRBJ2-2,TRBV11-2,-,TRBD1,TGTGCCAGCAGCCCCAGGGGGCCCTCCGCCGGGGAGCTGTTTTTT,CASSPRGPSAGELFF
TRBJ2-4,TRBV5-6,once,-,TGTGCCAGCAGCCCCGCAGTCGCACTAGCCAAAAACATTCAGTACTTC,CASSPAVALAKNIQYF
TRBJ1-1,TRBV19,-,-,TGTGCCAGTAGTATGGCAGCGACCGCCACTGAAGCTTTCTTT,CASSMAATATEAFF
TRBJ2-5,TRBV4-2,-,-,TGTGCCAGCAGCCAAGGCTTTACAGAGACCCAGTACTTC,CASSQGFTETQYF
TRBJ2-7,TRBV4-2,-,-,TGTGCCAGCAGCCACTCAGCGACTACCTACGAGCAGTACTTC,CASSHSATTYEQYF
TRBJ2-5,TRBV15,-,-,TGTGCCACCAGCAGGGGTAGCCAAGAGACCCAGTACTTC,CATSRGSQETQYF
TRBJ2-7,TRBV7-9,-,TRBD2,TGTGCCAGCAGTCCTGGACTAGCGGGGGGGAAGCAGTACTTC,CASSPGLAGGKQYF
TRBJ2-3,TRBV5-1,-,-,TGCGCCAGCAGCGTTCTGTCCAGCGGTAGCACAGATACGCAGTATTTT,CASSVLSSGSTDTQYF
TRBJ1-1,TRBV28,-,-,TGTGCCAGCAGCTCCCACATGGAAGCTTTCTTT,CASSSHMEAFF
TRBJ2-1,TRBV5-1,-,-,TGCGCCAGCAGCTTGGTAGGTGAGTCCTACAATGAGCAGTTCTTC,CASSLVGESYNEQFF
TRBJ2-7,TRBV6-5,-,-,TGTGCCAGCAGTTACTACAGGGAAGGTGAGCAGTACTTC,CASSYYREGEQYF
TRBJ2-4,TRBV30,-,TRBD1,TGTGCCTGGAGTTCGGGACAGGGGGGCATTCAGTACTTC,CAWSSGQGGIQYF
TRBJ2-4,TRBV28,-,-,TGTGCCAGCAGTTTGGGGGTCGGGGCCAAAAACATTCAGTACTTC,CASSLGVGAKNIQYF
TRBJ2-1,TRBV5-5,-,TRBD2,TGTGCCAGCAGCCCGGGGACTAGCGGGGGTTCCTACAATGAGCAGTTCTTC,CASSPGTSGGSYNEQFF
TRBJ2-7,TRBV18,-,TRBD1,TGTGCCAGCTCACCCGGGACAGGTGGGGAGCAGTACTTC,CASSPGTGGEQYF
TRBJ2-1,TRBV11-2,once,-,TGTGCCAGCAGACCGTCGAACAGCGGTGAGCAGTTCTTC,CASRPSNSGEQFF
TRBJ2-2,TRBV11-3,-,TRBD1,TGTGCCAGCAGCCCAGGGACAGGGTACACCGGGGAGCTGTTTTTT,CASSPGTGYTGELFF
TRBJ1-1,TRBV6-6,-,TRBD1,TGTGCCAGCAGTTACCCAGGGGGGGGGAACACTGAAGCTTTCTTT,CASSYPGGGNTEAFF
TRBJ2-7,TRBV6-6,-,TRBD2,TGTGCCAGCAGTTACAGCGGGAGGGACTACGAGCAGTACTTC,CASSYSGRDYEQYF
TRBJ2-5,TRBV2,-,-,TGTGCCAGCAGTGCTCGGGGCGGGAATATAGAGACCCAGTACTTC,CASSARGGNIETQYF
TRBJ1-4,TRBV4-3,once,-,TGCGCCAGCAGCCAAGATGGGTTATTTAATGAAAAACTGTTTTTT,CASSQDGLFNEKLFF
TRBJ1-3,TRBV9,-,-,TGTGCCAGCAGCGTAGACCCGGACGGAAACACCATATATTTT,CASSVDPDGNTIYF
TRBJ1-5,TRBV30,-,-,TGTGCCTGGAGTGTAACCGGTAGCAATCAGCCCCAGCATTTT,CAWSVTGSNQPQHF
TRBJ1-5,TRBV19,-,TRBD1,TGTGCCAGTAGGGGACAGATGGATCAGCCCCAGCATTTT,CASRGQMDQPQHF
TRBJ2-2,TRBV11-1,-,-,TGTGCCAGCAGCCTCGGAGGCACCGGGGAGCTGTTTTTT,CASSLGGTGELFF
TRBJ1-5,TRBV27,medium-sized,-,TGTGCCAGCAGTTCGGAGGAGAGCCAGCCCCAGCATTTT,CASSSEESQPQHF
TRBJ2-2,TRBV2,-,-,TGTGCCAGCTTAAGTGGGACCGGGGAGCTGTTTTTT,CASLSGTGELFF
TRBJ2-5,TRBV14,-,TRBD2,TGTGCCAGCAGCCAGGTCCTAGCGGGGGCCGAGACCCAGTACTTC,CASSQVLAGAETQYF
TRBJ2-4,TRBV18,-,TRBD1,TGTGCCAGCTCACGGACAGGGGATGAGGACATTCAGTACTTC,CASSRTGDEDIQYF
TRBJ1-2,TRBV28,-,-,TGTGCCAGCAGTCCGGCGGGACACATCTATGGCTACACCTTC,CASSPAGHIYGYTF
TRBJ2-3,TRBV6-1,-,TRBD2,TGTGCCAGCAGCAGAGGTAGCGGGGTAGCAGATACGCAGTATTTT,CASSRGSGVADTQYF